This TCR beta chain was found in a study of shared clonotypes between healthy human individuals. In the study overall: A couple of women and three men aged 18 to 49 made up the donors.

Per the original methods: ImmunoSEQ only sent back junction sequences with no quality scores, so filtering was done differently. Clones were sequenced by immunoSEQ multiplex PCR, and TCRdb holds only the in-frame ones, with some missing. That table gives V, J and clone size, and the DNA gave D and trimming. The sample consists of hundreds of thousands of clones, approximately 71% of them appearing once. J was trimmed by 2 bases and V by 6 bases; bases with no gene match: 7. This CDR3 is built from 15 residues. The germline V gene encodes CDR1 SNHLY and CDR2 FYNNEI. Donors comprised only Caucasian adults living in Nashville, Tennessee.

The chain couples TRBV2 to TRBJ2-3, with 8 bases matching TRBD2. This receptor was obtained from a woman aged 40 to 55 in good health. Some clones in this sample may be carry-over from other donors' samples. Sequenced input: PBMCs. The CDR3 DNA reads as TGTGCCAGCAGGAGCGGGAGTCTGGACACAGATACGCAGTATTTT. It specifies CASRSGSLDTDTQYF.